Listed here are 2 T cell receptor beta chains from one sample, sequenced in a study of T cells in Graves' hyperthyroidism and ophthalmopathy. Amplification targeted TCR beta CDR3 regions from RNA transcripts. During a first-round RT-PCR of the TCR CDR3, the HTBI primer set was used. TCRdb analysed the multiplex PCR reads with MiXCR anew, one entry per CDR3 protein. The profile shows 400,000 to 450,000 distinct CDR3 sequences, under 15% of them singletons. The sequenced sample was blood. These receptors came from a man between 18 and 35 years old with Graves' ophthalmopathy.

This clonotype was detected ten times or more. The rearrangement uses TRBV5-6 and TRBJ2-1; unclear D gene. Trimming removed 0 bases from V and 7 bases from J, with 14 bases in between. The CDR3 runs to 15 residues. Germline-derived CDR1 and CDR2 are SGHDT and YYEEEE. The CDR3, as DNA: TGTGCCAGCAGCTTGGGACGAGCAGGTAGAAATGAGCAGTTCTTC. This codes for CASSLGRAGRNEQFF.

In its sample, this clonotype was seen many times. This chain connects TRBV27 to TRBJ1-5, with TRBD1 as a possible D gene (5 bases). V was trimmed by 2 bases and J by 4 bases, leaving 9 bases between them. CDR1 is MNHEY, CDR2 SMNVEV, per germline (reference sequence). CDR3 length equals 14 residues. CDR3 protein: CASSLIGTNQPQHF. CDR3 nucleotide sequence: TGTGCCAGCAGTTTAATCGGGACGAATCAGCCCCAGCATTTT.